Each of the 14 T cell receptor beta chains below was sequenced from the same sample in a study of cytomegalovirus exposure and HLA in healthy donors. The PCR ran on 60 Vbeta and 13 Jbeta primers. Data came from immunoSEQ multiplex PCR; TCRdb stores just in-frame clones and leaves some out. Of about 130,000 clones listed, 17% are singletons. Source material: PBMCs. The source of these receptors is a female donor in good health and CMV-seropositive.

The chain joins TRBV11-2 to TRBJ1-6; 8 nucleotides match TRBD1. With V trimmed by 5 bases and J by 7 bases, 7 bases remained unmatched. Germline V lookup: CDR1 SGHAT, CDR2 FQNNGV. The CDR3 has 15 residues. In DNA form, the CDR3 reads TGTGCCAGCAGCCCCCGGACAGGGTCCAATTCACCCCTCCACTTT. Protein product: CASSPRTGSNSPLHF. Looking up the rest from reference TRBV11-2 and TRBJ1-6 gives the full variable domain: EAGVAQSPRYKIIEKRQSVAFWCNPISGHATLYWYQQILGQGPKLLIQFQNNGVVDDSQLPKDRFSAERLKGVDSTLKIQPAKLEDSAVYLCASSPRTGSNSPLHFGNGTRLTVT.

The V call is TRBV28, the J call TRBJ1-4; no clear D gene. The CDR3 covers 12 residues. Germline assignment: CDR1 MDHEN and CDR2 SYDVKM. Trimming shortened V by 4 bases and J by 7 bases, and 7 bases separated the two germline ends. The CDR3 sequence: CASSSSREKLFF. The CDR3, as DNA: TGTGCCAGCAGTTCGTCCCGTGAAAAACTGTTTTTT.

The CDR3 spells CASSPSANRGYGYTF. For the CDR3, the DNA is TGTGCCAGCAGCCCATCGGCTAACCGAGGGTATGGCTACACCTTC. The chain links TRBV7-9 to TRBJ1-2; D not certain. Trimming took 5 bases from V and 5 from J, leaving 18 bases between them. Per the germline V gene, CDR1 is SEHNR and CDR2 is FQNEAQ (reference sequence). The CDR3 has 15 residues.

The V gene is TRBV6-5, the J gene TRBJ2-3; TRBD1 agrees at 11 bases. Losses at the gene ends were 6 bases for V and 5 bases for J; bases not matched to a gene: 7. CDR3 length: 15 amino acids. Per the germline V gene, CDR1 is MNHEY and CDR2 is SVGAGI. The CDR3 DNA is TGTGCCAGCAGCCCAGGACAGGGGGCAGGAGATACGCAGTATTTT. It specifies CASSPGQGAGDTQYF.

Comment on this clone: The sample has other DNA sequences that encode this CDR3 too. V gene TRBV28 combines with J gene TRBJ2-7; 11 bases line up with TRBD1. The germline CDR1 and CDR2 sequences are MDHEN and SYDVKM. This CDR3 has 14 residues. Trimming at V came to 6 bases and at J to 3 bases, leaving 4 bases not matched to a gene. The DNA of the CDR3 is TGTGCCAGCAGCCTGGGACAGGGGGTCTACGAGCAGTACTTC. Translation: CASSLGQGVYEQYF.

The rearrangement joins TRBV27 to TRBJ2-7, with D possibly TRBD1 on 6 matching bases. CDR1 is MNHEY and CDR2 is SMNVEV in the germline V gene (reference sequence). V was clipped by 5 bases and J by 2 bases, with 16 bases between them. There are 15 residues in the CDR3. The CDR3 loop reads CASSVWGTPPYEQYF. The CDR3 DNA sequence: TGTGCCAGCAGTGTTTGGGGGACACCGCCCTACGAGCAGTACTTC.

This clone was found a few times. The chain links TRBV15 to TRBJ1-5, with a tentative D call TRBD1 (5 bases). The germline V gene encodes CDR1 LNHNV and CDR2 YYDKDF (reference sequence). Trimming pared 3 bases from V and 12 bases from J, leaving 9 bases between. The CDR3 length is 11 residues. The CDR3 spells CATSRGLHQHF. In DNA, the CDR3 is TGTGCCACCAGCAGGGGACTCCACCAGCATTTT.

This clone has more than one count but fewer than ten. Germline and junction disagree at one end, which may indicate a read error. This chain connects TRBV6-5 to TRBJ1-6, with unresolved D. CDR1 and CDR2 (germline): MNHEY, SVGAGI. This CDR3 contains 15 residues. The CDR3 DNA reads as TGTGCCAGCAGTCCTTGGGCAGGCTATAGTTCACCCCTCCACTTT. Its translation: CASSPWAGYSSPLHF.

This clone was detected a few times. This rearrangement joins TRBV7-9 to TRBJ1-5; D is possibly TRBD1 (6 bases). Trimming stripped 3 bases from V and 3 bases from J, with 12 bases between. Looked up from germline, CDR1 is SEHNR and CDR2 is FQNEAQ (reference sequence). The CDR3 length is 15 residues. The CDR3 loop reads CASSLGGQFNQPQHF. The CDR3 DNA reads TGTGCCAGCAGCTTGGGCGGACAGTTCAATCAGCCCCAGCATTTT.

The chain has TRBV18 and TRBJ2-2, with D possibly being TRBD2 (6 bases). The V end lost 3 bases, the J end lost 4 bases, and 12 bases lay between the germline ends. Germline V gives CDR1 KGHSH, CDR2 LQKENI. The CDR3 has 15 amino acids. The CDR3 coding sequence is TGTGCCAGCTCACCCGGAGGGATGGGCACCGGGGAGCTGTTTTTT. Protein: CASSPGGMGTGELFF. The whole variable domain, filled in from reference TRBV18 and TRBJ2-2, reads NAGVMQNPRHLVRRRGQEARLRCSPMKGHSHVYWYRQLPEEGLKFMVYLQKENIIDESGMPKERFSAEFPKEGPSILRIQQVVRGDSAAYFCASSPGGMGTGELFFGEGSRLTVL.

The genes are TRBV9 and TRBJ2-7; perhaps TRBD2 as D (5 bases). The CDR3 totals 13 residues. CDR1 and CDR2 from the germline V gene are SGDLS and YYNGEE. V dropped 6 bases and J dropped 2 bases, with 12 bases sitting between them. In DNA form, the CDR3 reads TGTGCCAGCAAACGTAGCGAAACCTACGAGCAGTACTTC. Amino acids: CASKRSETYEQYF.

The rearrangement joins TRBV7-3 to TRBJ2-1; unclear D gene. This CDR3 is built from 12 residues. In germline, CDR1 is SGHTA, CDR2 FQGTGA. Trimming stripped 5 bases from V and 5 bases from J, with 7 bases between. CDR3 in amino acids: CASSHPNNEQFF. DNA of the CDR3: TGTGCCAGCAGCCACCCTAACAATGAGCAGTTCTTC.

This clone has only a few counts. In the same sample, other DNA sequences code for this CDR3. CDR3 residues: CASSVAGRGSYNEQFF. The CDR3 DNA is TGTGCCAGCAGCGTAGCCGGTAGGGGCTCCTACAATGAGCAGTTCTTC. The V gene is TRBV9, the J gene TRBJ2-1; a weak D match, TRBD1 (5 bases). This CDR3 is built from 16 residues. Germline-derived CDR1 and CDR2 are SGDLS and YYNGEE. The V end lost 0 bases, the J end lost 0 bases, and 10 bases lay between the germline ends.

V is TRBV5-1 and J is TRBJ2-3; 14 nucleotides align to TRBD2. Germline lookup yields CDR1 SGHRS and CDR2 YFSETQ. CDR3 size: 15 residues. After removal of 5 bases from V and 5 bases from J, the junction contained 4 bases not matched to a gene. The CDR3 DNA reads as TGCGCCAGCAGAAAAGGACTAGCGGGAGGAGATACGCAGTATTTT. Translated, it gives CASRKGLAGGDTQYF. Full variable domain (rest looked up from reference TRBV5-1 and TRBJ2-3): KAGVTQTPRYLIKTRGQQVTLSCSPISGHRSVSWYQQTPGQGLQFLFEYFSETQRNKGNFPGRFSGRQFSNSRSEMNVSTLELGDSALYLCASRKGLAGGDTQYFGPGTRLTVL.